This is a list of T cell receptor beta chains from one sample in a study of cytomegalovirus exposure and HLA in healthy donors. This table comes from immunoSEQ multiplex PCR, and its TCRdb copy is limited to in-frame clones, with some not included. Seen here are about 160,000 clones, approximately 80% observed once, and the top ten hold 5.5% to 7.5%. The source material was PBMCs. Source of these receptors: a woman between 40 and 55 years old in good health and CMV-seropositive. Each CDR3 is given with its conserved first and last residue. The D gene is left open where the match is weak. The size of a clone is reported for some rows only, either as once, few or many, or as a class for expanded clones.

CDR3nt: TGTGCCAGCAGCCAGCTAAGGGGACCCCAGCATTTT
CDR3aa: CASSQLRGPQHF
v_gene: TRBV5-6
len: 12
j_gene: TRBJ1-5
abundance: few
d_gene: NA

CDR3nt: TGTGCCAGCAGCCAAGGACTCAGAACAGATACGCAGTATTTT
CDR3aa: CASSQGLRTDTQYF
v_gene: TRBV14
len: 14
j_gene: TRBJ2-3
abundance: NA
d_gene: NA

CDR3nt: TGTGCCAGCAGAAGACAGACAGCCTCCTACGAGCAGTACTTC
CDR3aa: CASRRQTASYEQYF
v_gene: TRBV6-1
len: 14
j_gene: TRBJ2-7
abundance: few
d_gene: NA

CDR3nt: TGTTCCAGCAGTCAAGACTTACTAGGGTTTCACTACGAGCAGTACTTC
CDR3aa: CSSSQDLLGFHYEQYF
v_gene: TRBV7-9
len: 16
j_gene: TRBJ2-7
abundance: NA
d_gene: NA

CDR3nt: TGTGCCAGCAGGCACGCTAGCTATGAGTCCTACGAGCAGTACTTC
CDR3aa: CASRHASYESYEQYF
v_gene: TRBV7-3
len: 15
j_gene: TRBJ2-7
abundance: few
d_gene: NA

CDR3nt: TGTGCCAGCAGCCACAGTAGGACGGGGGGCCTTGGGGATGAGCAGTTCTTC
CDR3aa: CASSHSRTGGLGDEQFF
v_gene: TRBV5-4
len: 17
j_gene: TRBJ2-1
abundance: once
d_gene: NA

CDR3nt: TGTGCCATCAGCCCCACAGAACCCCTGTTTTCACCCCTCCACTTT
CDR3aa: CAISPTEPLFSPLHF
v_gene: TRBV10-3
len: 15
j_gene: TRBJ1-6
abundance: few
d_gene: NA

CDR3nt: TGTGCCAGCAGCCTGCTTCGGGGATTCTATGGCTACACCTTC
CDR3aa: CASSLLRGFYGYTF
v_gene: TRBV7-9
len: 14
j_gene: TRBJ1-2
abundance: NA
d_gene: NA

CDR3nt: TGTGCCAGCAGCTTGCAGGGGAGCCCTGAAGCTTTCTTT
CDR3aa: CASSLQGSPEAFF
v_gene: TRBV5-4
len: 13
j_gene: TRBJ1-1
abundance: NA
d_gene: NA

CDR3nt: TGTGCCAGCAGCGTAAGTGGGGGGTACACAGATACGCAGTATTTT
CDR3aa: CASSVSGGYTDTQYF
v_gene: TRBV9
len: 15
j_gene: TRBJ2-3
abundance: NA
d_gene: NA

CDR3nt: TGTGCCAGCAGCATCGCGGGGAACACTGAAGCTTTCTTT
CDR3aa: CASSIAGNTEAFF
v_gene: TRBV5-4
len: 13
j_gene: TRBJ1-1
abundance: NA
d_gene: NA

CDR3nt: TGTGCCAGCAGCCAAGAGTTTCTAGCGGGACAAGAGACCCAGTACTTC
CDR3aa: CASSQEFLAGQETQYF
v_gene: TRBV4-2
len: 16
j_gene: TRBJ2-5
abundance: NA
d_gene: TRBD2

CDR3nt: TGCGCCAGCAGCTTGGTGACAGGGGTGGATGGCTACACCTTC
CDR3aa: CASSLVTGVDGYTF
v_gene: TRBV5-1
len: 14
j_gene: TRBJ1-2
abundance: NA
d_gene: TRBD1

CDR3nt: TGTGCCAGCAGTCCCCGACAGGCCAACACTGAAGCTTTCTTT
CDR3aa: CASSPRQANTEAFF
v_gene: TRBV27
len: 14
j_gene: TRBJ1-1
abundance: NA
d_gene: NA

CDR3nt: TGTGCCAGCAGCTTACAGGGGGCCCTAACGCAGTATTTT
CDR3aa: CASSLQGALTQYF
v_gene: TRBV5-6
len: 13
j_gene: TRBJ2-3
abundance: NA
d_gene: TRBD1

CDR3nt: TGCGCCAGCAGCGTCCCGGGACAGGGGAACACTGAAGCTTTCTTT
CDR3aa: CASSVPGQGNTEAFF
v_gene: TRBV5-1
len: 15
j_gene: TRBJ1-1
abundance: once
d_gene: TRBD1

CDR3nt: TGTGCCAGCAGTGCGGGACAGATTTTCTACGAGCAGTACTTC
CDR3aa: CASSAGQIFYEQYF
v_gene: TRBV6-1
len: 14
j_gene: TRBJ2-7
abundance: NA
d_gene: TRBD1

CDR3nt: TGTGCCAGCAGCTTCGACCCGGCGGGTGGGGATGAGCAGTTCTTC
CDR3aa: CASSFDPAGGDEQFF
v_gene: TRBV7-2
len: 15
j_gene: TRBJ2-1
abundance: once
d_gene: NA

CDR3nt: TGCGCCAGCAGCCAGGGCGGGGGGAAGTACTTC
CDR3aa: CASSQGGGKYF
v_gene: TRBV4-1
len: 11
j_gene: TRBJ2-7
abundance: NA
d_gene: TRBD2

CDR3nt: TGTGCCAGCAGACAGAGCTACAGGGTCGGGTCGCAGTATTTT
CDR3aa: CASRQSYRVGSQYF
v_gene: TRBV11-2
len: 14
j_gene: TRBJ2-3
abundance: NA
d_gene: NA

CDR3nt: TGTGCCAGCAGCACCCCAATCTCTGGGGCCAACGGCCTGACTTTC
CDR3aa: CASSTPISGANGLTF
v_gene: TRBV5-5
len: 15
j_gene: TRBJ2-6
abundance: few
d_gene: NA

CDR3nt: TGCGCCAGCAGCCAAGTCGATCAAAGCGATGGCTACACCTTC
CDR3aa: CASSQVDQSDGYTF
v_gene: TRBV4-1
len: 14
j_gene: TRBJ1-2
abundance: few
d_gene: NA

CDR3nt: TGTGCCAGCAGTGTGTTGAGGAATCAGCCCCAGCATTTT
CDR3aa: CASSVLRNQPQHF
v_gene: TRBV2
len: 13
j_gene: TRBJ1-5
abundance: NA
d_gene: NA

CDR3nt: TGTGCCATCTCCCCGCTGGGGGGGATGAAGGATGGCTACACCTTC
CDR3aa: CAISPLGGMKDGYTF
v_gene: TRBV6-6
len: 15
j_gene: TRBJ1-2
abundance: NA
d_gene: NA

CDR3nt: TGTGCCAGCAGCGTAGAAGAGGGATTGGGCTCTGGAAACACCATATATTTT
CDR3aa: CASSVEEGLGSGNTIYF
v_gene: TRBV9
len: 17
j_gene: TRBJ1-3
abundance: NA
d_gene: NA

CDR3nt: TGCAGCGTTGAAGATCGCGGACAGGCGGGGGAAAAACTGTTTTTT
CDR3aa: CSVEDRGQAGEKLFF
v_gene: TRBV29-1
len: 15
j_gene: TRBJ1-4
abundance: NA
d_gene: TRBD1

CDR3nt: TGCGCCAGCAGCCAAGTAGGGACTAGCGGGGGGCGCACAGATACGCAGTATTTT
CDR3aa: CASSQVGTSGGRTDTQYF
v_gene: TRBV4-1
len: 18
j_gene: TRBJ2-3
abundance: NA
d_gene: TRBD2

CDR3nt: TGTGCCTGGAGTTCGGGACTAGCGGGGGGGTATGAGCAGTTCTTC
CDR3aa: CAWSSGLAGGYEQFF
v_gene: TRBV30
len: 15
j_gene: TRBJ2-1
abundance: NA
d_gene: TRBD2

CDR3nt: TGTGCCAGCAGTTGCGTGGAACAGGGAGAGTGTGGCACCGGGGAGCTGTTTTTT
CDR3aa: CASSCVEQGECGTGELFF
v_gene: TRBV2
len: 18
j_gene: TRBJ2-2
abundance: NA
d_gene: NA

CDR3nt: TGTGCCAGCAGCAACAGGGGGTTTGGGACCCAGTACTTC
CDR3aa: CASSNRGFGTQYF
v_gene: TRBV11-2
len: 13
j_gene: TRBJ2-5
abundance: NA
d_gene: TRBD1

CDR3nt: TGTGCCAGCAGCCCCTGGCGGGAGGGCAATCAGCCCCAGCATTTT
CDR3aa: CASSPWREGNQPQHF
v_gene: TRBV27
len: 15
j_gene: TRBJ1-5
abundance: NA
d_gene: NA

CDR3nt: TGCGCCAGCAGTCGCGGGACAGAGGGCACTGAAGCTTTCTTT
CDR3aa: CASSRGTEGTEAFF
v_gene: TRBV5-1
len: 14
j_gene: TRBJ1-1
abundance: NA
d_gene: TRBD1

CDR3nt: TGTGCCCCTAAGCGGGGGTGGGAGACCCAGTACTTC
CDR3aa: CAPKRGWETQYF
v_gene: TRBV28
len: 12
j_gene: TRBJ2-5
abundance: NA
d_gene: TRBD2

CDR3nt: TGTGCCAGCAGTTTCCTCCCCCCCTCTAGCGGGGGGGCCAATGAGCAGTTCTTC
CDR3aa: CASSFLPPSSGGANEQFF
v_gene: TRBV27
len: 18
j_gene: TRBJ2-1
abundance: few
d_gene: TRBD2

CDR3nt: TGTGCCAGCAGCTTCCCCCGGACAGGGGGGGGCACTGAAGCTTTCTTT
CDR3aa: CASSFPRTGGGTEAFF
v_gene: TRBV5-6
len: 16
j_gene: TRBJ1-1
abundance: NA
d_gene: TRBD1

CDR3nt: TGTGCCAGCAGGGAGACAGGGTCGGACTATGGCTACACCTTC
CDR3aa: CASRETGSDYGYTF
v_gene: TRBV6-5
len: 14
j_gene: TRBJ1-2
abundance: NA
d_gene: TRBD1

CDR3nt: TGTGCCAGCAGCGTGGGGGGGCACTCTGGAAACACCATATATTTT
CDR3aa: CASSVGGHSGNTIYF
v_gene: TRBV9
len: 15
j_gene: TRBJ1-3
abundance: few
d_gene: NA

CDR3nt: TGCGCCAGCAGGATTGGGGTGCGGGGGGGCGGGAATGAGCAGTTCTTC
CDR3aa: CASRIGVRGGGNEQFF
v_gene: TRBV5-1
len: 16
j_gene: TRBJ2-1
abundance: NA
d_gene: TRBD2

CDR3nt: TGTGCCAGCGGCCGAGGAGGCGGGACCTACGAGCAGTACTTC
CDR3aa: CASGRGGGTYEQYF
v_gene: TRBV6-6
len: 14
j_gene: TRBJ2-7
abundance: NA
d_gene: NA

CDR3nt: TGTGCCAGCAGCACCAAGACATGGGACAGTCAGTACTTC
CDR3aa: CASSTKTWDSQYF
v_gene: TRBV7-2
len: 13
j_gene: TRBJ2-4
abundance: NA
d_gene: TRBD1

CDR3nt: TGTGCCATCAGCCTAGAGACTAATCAGCCCCAGCATTTT
CDR3aa: CAISLETNQPQHF
v_gene: TRBV10-3
len: 13
j_gene: TRBJ1-5
abundance: many
d_gene: NA